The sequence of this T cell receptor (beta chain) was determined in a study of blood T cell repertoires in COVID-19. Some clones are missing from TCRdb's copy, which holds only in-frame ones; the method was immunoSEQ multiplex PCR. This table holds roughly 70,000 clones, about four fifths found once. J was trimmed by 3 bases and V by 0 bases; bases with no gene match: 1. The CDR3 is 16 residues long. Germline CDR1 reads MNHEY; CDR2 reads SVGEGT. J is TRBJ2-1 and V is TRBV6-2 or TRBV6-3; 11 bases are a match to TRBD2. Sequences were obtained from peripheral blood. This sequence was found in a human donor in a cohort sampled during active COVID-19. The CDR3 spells CASSYSGTSGYNEQFF. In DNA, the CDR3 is TGTGCCAGCAGTTACTCCGGGACTAGCGGCTACAATGAGCAGTTCTTC.